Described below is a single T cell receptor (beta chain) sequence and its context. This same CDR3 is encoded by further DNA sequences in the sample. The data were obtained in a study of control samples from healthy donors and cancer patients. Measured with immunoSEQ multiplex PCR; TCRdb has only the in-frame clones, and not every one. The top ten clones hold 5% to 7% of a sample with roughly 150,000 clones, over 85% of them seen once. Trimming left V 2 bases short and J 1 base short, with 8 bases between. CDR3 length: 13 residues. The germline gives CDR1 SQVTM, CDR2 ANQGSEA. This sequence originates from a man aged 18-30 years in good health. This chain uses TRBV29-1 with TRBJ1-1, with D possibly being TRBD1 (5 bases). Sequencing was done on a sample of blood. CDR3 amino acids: CSVEIGGNTEAFF. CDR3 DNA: TGCAGCGTTGAAATCGGGGGGAACACTGAAGCTTTCTTT. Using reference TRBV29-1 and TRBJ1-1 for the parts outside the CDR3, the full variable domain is SAVISQKPSRDICQRGTSLTIQCQVDSQVTMMFWYRQQPGQSLTLIATANQGSEATYESGFVIDKFPISRPNLTFSTLTVSNMSPEDSSIYLCSVEIGGNTEAFFGQGTRLTVV.